This paragraph covers one T cell receptor beta chain sequence. The repertoire was sequenced with immunoSEQ multiplex PCR; TCRdb's copy has only in-frame clones and lacks some. There are 70,000 to 85,000 clones in the sample; roughly 93% occur only once, and roughly 2.9% lies in the top ten. This sample is part of a study of T cells after somatic rescue of genetic block. The length of the CDR3 is 14 residues. V lost 5 bases and J lost 7, with 15 bases in between. Germline lookup yields CDR1 SGHTA and CDR2 FQGTGA. The sample consisted of peripheral blood mononuclear cells (PBMCs). V gene TRBV7-3 combines with J gene TRBJ1-5; tentative D call: TRBD1 (6 bases). The receptor's source is a man in his thirties or forties. In DNA form, the CDR3 reads TGTGCCAGCAGCAACGGACAGCCCGGGCAGCCCCAGCATTTT. Its translation is CASSNGQPGQPQHF.